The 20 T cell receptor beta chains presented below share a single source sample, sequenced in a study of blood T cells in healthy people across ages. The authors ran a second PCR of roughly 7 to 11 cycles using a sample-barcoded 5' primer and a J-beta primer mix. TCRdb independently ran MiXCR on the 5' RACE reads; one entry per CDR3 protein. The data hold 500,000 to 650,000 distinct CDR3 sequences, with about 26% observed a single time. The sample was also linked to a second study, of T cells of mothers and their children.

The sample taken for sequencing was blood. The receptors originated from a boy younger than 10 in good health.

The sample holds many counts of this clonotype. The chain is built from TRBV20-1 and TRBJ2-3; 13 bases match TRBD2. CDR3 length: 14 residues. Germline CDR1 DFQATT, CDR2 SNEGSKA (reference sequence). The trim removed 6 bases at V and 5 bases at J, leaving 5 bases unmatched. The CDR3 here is CSAFGLAGEDTQYF. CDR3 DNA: TGCAGTGCGTTCGGACTAGCGGGAGAAGATACGCAGTATTTT.

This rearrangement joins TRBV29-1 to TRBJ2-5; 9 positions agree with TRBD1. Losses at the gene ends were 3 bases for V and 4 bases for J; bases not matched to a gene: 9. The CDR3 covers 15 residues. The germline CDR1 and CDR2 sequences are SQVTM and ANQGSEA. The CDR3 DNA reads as TGCAGCGTTGATCGCGGGACAGGGACCCGAGAGACCCAGTACTTC. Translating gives CSVDRGTGTRETQYF.

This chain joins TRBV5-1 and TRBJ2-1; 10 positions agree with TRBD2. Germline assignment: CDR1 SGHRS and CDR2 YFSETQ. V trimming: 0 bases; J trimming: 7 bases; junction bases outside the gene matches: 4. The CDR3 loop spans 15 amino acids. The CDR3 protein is CASSLGAGGQNEQFF. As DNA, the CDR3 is TGCGCCAGCAGCTTGGGAGCGGGAGGGCAAAATGAGCAGTTCTTC.

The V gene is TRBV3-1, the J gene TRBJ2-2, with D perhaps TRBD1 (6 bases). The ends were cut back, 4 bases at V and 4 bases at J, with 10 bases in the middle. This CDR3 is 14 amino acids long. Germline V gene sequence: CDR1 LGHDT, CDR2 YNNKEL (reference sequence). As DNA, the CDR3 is TGTGCCAGCAGCCCCTACAGGGTCACCGGGGAGCTGTTTTTT. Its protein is CASSPYRVTGELFF.

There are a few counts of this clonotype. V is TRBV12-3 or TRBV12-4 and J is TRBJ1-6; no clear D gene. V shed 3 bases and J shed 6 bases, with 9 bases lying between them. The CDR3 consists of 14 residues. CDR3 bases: TGTGCCAGCAGTTTTCATCGGGGTAATTCACCCCTCCACTTT. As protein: CASSFHRGNSPLHF.

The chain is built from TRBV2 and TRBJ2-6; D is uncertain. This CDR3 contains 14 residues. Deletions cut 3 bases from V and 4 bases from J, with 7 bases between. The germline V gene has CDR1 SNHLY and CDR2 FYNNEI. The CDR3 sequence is CASSEGRGANVLTF. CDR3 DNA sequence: TGTGCCAGCAGTGAGGGCAGGGGGGCCAACGTCCTGACTTTC.

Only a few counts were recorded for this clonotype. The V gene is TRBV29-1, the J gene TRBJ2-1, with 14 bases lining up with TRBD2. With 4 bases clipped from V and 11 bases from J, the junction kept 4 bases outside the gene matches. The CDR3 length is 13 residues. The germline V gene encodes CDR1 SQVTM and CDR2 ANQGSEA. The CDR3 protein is CSVGGLAGDQQFF. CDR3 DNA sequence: TGCAGCGTTGGGGGACTAGCGGGGGACCAGCAGTTCTTC.

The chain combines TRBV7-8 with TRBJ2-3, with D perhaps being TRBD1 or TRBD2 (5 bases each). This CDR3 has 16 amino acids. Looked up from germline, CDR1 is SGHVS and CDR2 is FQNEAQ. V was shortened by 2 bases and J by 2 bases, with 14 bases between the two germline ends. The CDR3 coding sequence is TGTGCCAGCAGCTTATTAGTCAGGGACCACACAGATACGCAGTATTTT. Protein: CASSLLVRDHTDTQYF. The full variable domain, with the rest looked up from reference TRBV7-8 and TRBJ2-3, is GAGVSQSPRYKVAKRGQDVALRCDPISGHVSLFWYQQALGQGPEFLTYFQNEAQLDKSGLPSDRFFAERPEGSVSTLKIQRTQQEDSAVYLCASSLLVRDHTDTQYFGPGTRLTVL.

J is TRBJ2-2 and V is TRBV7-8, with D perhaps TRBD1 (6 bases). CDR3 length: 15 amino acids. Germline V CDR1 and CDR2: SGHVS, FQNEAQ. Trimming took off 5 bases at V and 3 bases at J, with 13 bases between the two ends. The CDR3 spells CASSLQGGDTGELFF. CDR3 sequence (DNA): TGTGCCAGCAGCCTACAGGGCGGCGACACCGGGGAGCTGTTTTTT.

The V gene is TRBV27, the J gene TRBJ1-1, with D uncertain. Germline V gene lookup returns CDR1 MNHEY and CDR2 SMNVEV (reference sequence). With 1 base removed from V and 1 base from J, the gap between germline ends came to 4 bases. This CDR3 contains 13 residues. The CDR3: CASSLWQNTEAFF. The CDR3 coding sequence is TGTGCCAGCAGTTTATGGCAGAACACTGAAGCTTTCTTT.

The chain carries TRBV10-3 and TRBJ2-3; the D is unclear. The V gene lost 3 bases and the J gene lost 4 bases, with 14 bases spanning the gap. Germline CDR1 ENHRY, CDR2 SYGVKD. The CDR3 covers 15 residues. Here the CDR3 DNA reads TGTGCCATCAGTGACGGTTCCGGCTATTCAGATACGCAGTATTTT. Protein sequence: CAISDGSGYSDTQYF.

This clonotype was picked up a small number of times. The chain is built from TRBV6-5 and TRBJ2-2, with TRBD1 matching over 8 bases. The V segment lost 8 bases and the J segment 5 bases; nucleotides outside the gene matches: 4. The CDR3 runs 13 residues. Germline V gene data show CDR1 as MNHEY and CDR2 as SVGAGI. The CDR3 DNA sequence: TGTGCCAGCCGGACAGGGTTTACCGGGGAGCTGTTTTTT. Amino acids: CASRTGFTGELFF.

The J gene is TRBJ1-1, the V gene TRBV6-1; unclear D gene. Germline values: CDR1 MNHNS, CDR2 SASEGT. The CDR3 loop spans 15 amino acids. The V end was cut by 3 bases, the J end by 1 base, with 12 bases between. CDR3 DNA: TGTGCCAGCAGTGACTCCTCGACTTGGAACACTGAAGCTTTCTTT. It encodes CASSDSSTWNTEAFF.

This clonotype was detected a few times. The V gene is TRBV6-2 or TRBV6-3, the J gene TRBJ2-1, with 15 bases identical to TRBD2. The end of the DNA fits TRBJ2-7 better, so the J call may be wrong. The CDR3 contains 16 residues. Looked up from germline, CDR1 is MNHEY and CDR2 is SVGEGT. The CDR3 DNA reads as TGTGCCAGCAGTTACGGGACTAGCGGGAGGCTGGACGAGCAGTACTTC. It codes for CASSYGTSGRLDEQYF.

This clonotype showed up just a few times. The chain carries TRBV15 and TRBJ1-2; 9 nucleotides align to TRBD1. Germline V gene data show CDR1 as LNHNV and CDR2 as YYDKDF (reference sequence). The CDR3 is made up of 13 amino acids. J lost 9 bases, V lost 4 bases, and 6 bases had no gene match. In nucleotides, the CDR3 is TGTGCCACCAGCATCGGGACAGGGATGAGCTACACCTTC. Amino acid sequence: CATSIGTGMSYTF. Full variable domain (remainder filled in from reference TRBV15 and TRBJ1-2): DAMVIQNPRYQVTQFGKPVTLSCSQTLNHNVMYWYQQKSSQAPKLLFHYYDKDFNNEADTPDNFQSRRPNTSFCFLDIRSPGLGDTAMYLCATSIGTGMSYTFGSGTRLTVV.

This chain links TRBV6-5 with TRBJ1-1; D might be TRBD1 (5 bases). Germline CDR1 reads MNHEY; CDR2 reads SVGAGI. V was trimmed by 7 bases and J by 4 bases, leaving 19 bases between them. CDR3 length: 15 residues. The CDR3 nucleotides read TGTGCCAGCACTCAAATAGGGGAAAAGGGCACTGAAGCTTTCTTT. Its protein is CASTQIGEKGTEAFF.

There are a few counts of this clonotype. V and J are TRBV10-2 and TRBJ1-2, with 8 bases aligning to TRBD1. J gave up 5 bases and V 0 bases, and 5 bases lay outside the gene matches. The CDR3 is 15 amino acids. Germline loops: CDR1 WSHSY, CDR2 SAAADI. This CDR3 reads CASSESSQGAYGYTF. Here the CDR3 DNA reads TGCGCCAGCAGTGAGTCAAGCCAGGGGGCATATGGCTACACCTTC.

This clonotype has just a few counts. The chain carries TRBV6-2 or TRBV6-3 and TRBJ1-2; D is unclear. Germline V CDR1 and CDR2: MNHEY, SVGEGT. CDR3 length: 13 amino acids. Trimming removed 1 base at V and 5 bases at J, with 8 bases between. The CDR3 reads CASSYWEEYGYTF. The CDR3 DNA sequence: TGTGCCAGCAGTTACTGGGAGGAGTATGGCTACACCTTC.

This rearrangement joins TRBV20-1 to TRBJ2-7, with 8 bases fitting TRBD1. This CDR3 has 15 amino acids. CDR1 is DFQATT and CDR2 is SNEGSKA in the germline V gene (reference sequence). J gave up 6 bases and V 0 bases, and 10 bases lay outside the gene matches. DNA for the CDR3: TGCAGTGCTAGAGATCGACAGGGGCATCCTCCCGAGCAGTACTTC. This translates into CSARDRQGHPPEQYF.

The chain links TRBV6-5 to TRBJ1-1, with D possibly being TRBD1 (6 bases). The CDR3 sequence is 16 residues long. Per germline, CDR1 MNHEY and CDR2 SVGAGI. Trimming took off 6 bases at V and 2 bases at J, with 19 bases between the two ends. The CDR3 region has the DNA TGTGCCAGCAGACAAGACCCGGGGGCCTTTAACACTGAAGCTTTCTTT. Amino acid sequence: CASRQDPGAFNTEAFF.